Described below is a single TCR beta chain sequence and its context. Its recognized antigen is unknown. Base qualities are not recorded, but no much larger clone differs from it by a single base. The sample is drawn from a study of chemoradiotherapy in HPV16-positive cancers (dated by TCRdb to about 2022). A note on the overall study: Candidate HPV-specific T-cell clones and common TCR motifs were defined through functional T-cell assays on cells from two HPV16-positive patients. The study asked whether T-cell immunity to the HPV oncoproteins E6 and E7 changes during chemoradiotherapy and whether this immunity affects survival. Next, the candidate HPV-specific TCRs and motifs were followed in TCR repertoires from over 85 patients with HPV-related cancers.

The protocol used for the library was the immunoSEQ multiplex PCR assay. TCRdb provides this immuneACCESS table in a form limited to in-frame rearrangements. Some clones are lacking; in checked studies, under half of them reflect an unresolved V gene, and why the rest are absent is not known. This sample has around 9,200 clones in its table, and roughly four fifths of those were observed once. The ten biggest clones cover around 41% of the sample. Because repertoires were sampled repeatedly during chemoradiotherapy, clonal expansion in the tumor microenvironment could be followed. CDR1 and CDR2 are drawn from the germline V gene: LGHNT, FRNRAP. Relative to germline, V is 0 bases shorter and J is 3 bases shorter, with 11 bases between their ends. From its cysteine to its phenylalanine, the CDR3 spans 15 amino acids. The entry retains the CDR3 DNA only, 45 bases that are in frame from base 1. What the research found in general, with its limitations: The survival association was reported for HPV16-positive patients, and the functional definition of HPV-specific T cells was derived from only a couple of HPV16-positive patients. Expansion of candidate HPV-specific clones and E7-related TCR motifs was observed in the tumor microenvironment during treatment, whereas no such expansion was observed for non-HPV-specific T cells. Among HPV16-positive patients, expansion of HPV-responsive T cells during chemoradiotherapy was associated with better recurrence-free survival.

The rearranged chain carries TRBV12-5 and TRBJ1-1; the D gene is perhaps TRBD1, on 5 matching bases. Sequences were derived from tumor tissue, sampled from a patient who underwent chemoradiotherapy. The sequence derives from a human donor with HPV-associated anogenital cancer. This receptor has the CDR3 CASGLVLLGDTEAFF. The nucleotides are TGTGCTAGTGGTTTGGTATTGCTGGGGGACACTGAAGCTTTCTTT. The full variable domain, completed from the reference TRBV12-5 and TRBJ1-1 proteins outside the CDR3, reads DARVTQTPRHKVTEMGQEVTMRCQPILGHNTVFWYRQTMMQGLELLAYFRNRAPLDDSGMPKDRFSAEMPDATLATLKIQPSEPRDSAVYFCASGLVLLGDTEAFFGQGTRLTVV.